These 15 T cell receptor beta chains were sequenced from one sample in a study of blood T cell repertoires in COVID-19 (dated by TCRdb to the early 2020s). Libraries were built with the immunoSEQ multiplex PCR assay. TCRdb limited this immuneACCESS table to in-frame rearrangements with V and J called. A share of clones is missing; checked studies link under half to unresolved V genes, and the rest is unexplained. The sample table contains around 180,000 clones; only one count was recorded for around 67% of them. The biggest ten clones account for under 3.5% of the sample. The sample comprised peripheral blood. Receptors originate from a woman older than 75 with acute or convalescent COVID-19.

In its sample, this clone was seen a few times. The chain couples TRBV7-9 to TRBJ1-6; the D is unclear. Germline CDR1 reads SEHNR; CDR2 reads FQNEAQ (reference sequence). The CDR3 is 16 amino acids. V was shortened by 2 bases and J by 4 bases, with 12 bases between the two germline ends. CDR3 sequence (DNA): TGTGCCAGCAGCTTAAGACGACTCCAGTATAATTCACCCCTCCACTTT. This codes for CASSLRRLQYNSPLHF.

The chain combines TRBV18 with TRBJ1-1, with a tentative D call TRBD1 (6 bases). The CDR3 is made up of 15 amino acids. Germline V CDR1 and CDR2: KGHSH, LQKENI. V shed 3 bases and J shed 3 bases, with 14 bases lying between them. The CDR3 DNA reads TGTGCCAGCTCACCTGGCGACAGGCGTGACACTGAAGCTTTCTTT. Translation: CASSPGDRRDTEAFF.

The chain is built from TRBV5-1 and TRBJ2-1; 11 bases agree with TRBD1. The CDR3 loop spans 16 amino acids. The ends lost 3 bases at V and 8 bases at J; junction bases unmatched: 10. Germline V lookup: CDR1 SGHRS, CDR2 YFSETQ. For the CDR3, the DNA is TGCGCCAGCAGCTCGTCCGGGACAGGGGGGTACGATGAGCAGTTCTTC. This encodes CASSSSGTGGYDEQFF.

The J gene is TRBJ2-7, the V gene TRBV7-2; 12 nucleotides align to TRBD2. The CDR3 contains 18 residues. Trimming cost V 5 bases and J 2 bases; bases outside gene matches: 13. Germline-derived CDR1 and CDR2 are SGHTA and FQGNSA. Here the CDR3 reads CASSPSLVTSGRPYEQYF. CDR3 sequence (DNA): TGTGCCAGCAGCCCCTCCTTGGTAACTAGCGGGAGGCCCTACGAGCAGTACTTC. The full variable domain, its missing parts supplied by reference TRBV7-2 and TRBJ2-7, is GAGVSQSPSNKVTEKGKDVELRCDPISGHTALYWYRQSLGQGLEFLIYFQGNSAPDKSGLPSDRFSAERTGGSVSTLTIQRTQQEDSAVYLCASSPSLVTSGRPYEQYFGPGTRLTVT.

V and J are TRBV27 and TRBJ2-1; D is undetermined. Germline values: CDR1 MNHEY, CDR2 SMNVEV (reference sequence). The CDR3 sequence is 16 residues long. V lost 4 bases to trimming and J lost 4 bases, with 17 bases between them. The CDR3 region has the DNA TGTGCCAGCAGTTCCTATGATCAATCTCTATACAATGAGCAGTTCTTC. Translation: CASSSYDQSLYNEQFF.

The chain combines TRBV27 with TRBJ2-7, with 7 bases lining up with TRBD1. This CDR3 is 14 amino acids long. The germline gives CDR1 MNHEY, CDR2 SMNVEV (reference sequence). V gave up 6 bases and J gave up 3 bases; unmatched junction bases: 8. The CDR3 nucleotides read TGTGCCAGCAGAACGGGACAGACGGACTACGAGCAGTACTTC. Its translation: CASRTGQTDYEQYF.

This clone was detected a few times. CDR3 residues: CASSGGTSGIEETQYF. The CDR3 DNA reads TGCGCCAGCAGCGGAGGGACTAGCGGGATTGAAGAGACCCAGTACTTC. This rearrangement joins TRBV5-1 to TRBJ2-5, with TRBD2 matching 13 bases. Looked up from germline, CDR1 is SGHRS and CDR2 is YFSETQ. The J segment lost 3 bases and the V segment lost 4 bases, leaving 6 bases of the junction unmatched. This CDR3 has 16 residues.

A remark on this clone: A junction end diverges from the germline sequence, so it may reflect a read error. This chain connects TRBV6-6 to TRBJ2-7; D ambiguous. Germline V CDR1 and CDR2: MNHNY, SVGAGI (reference sequence). The CDR3 contains 14 residues. For the CDR3, the DNA is TGTGCAAGCAGGTTTTCAGAAAACTCCTACGAGCAGTACTTC. Amino acid sequence: CASRFSENSYEQYF.

The chain is built from TRBV18 and TRBJ1-3; D is unclear. This CDR3 has 14 amino acids. Germline V CDR1 and CDR2: KGHSH, LQKENI. Deletions cut 4 bases from V and 0 bases from J, with 7 bases between. Written as DNA, the CDR3 is TGTGCCAGCTCACAAGGAGCCTCTGGAAACACCATATATTTT. Residues: CASSQGASGNTIYF.

Only a few counts were recorded for this clone. The chain joins TRBV29-1 to TRBJ1-1; tentative D call: TRBD1 (6 bases). This CDR3 is 13 amino acids long. The germline CDR1 and CDR2 sequences are SQVTM and ANQGSEA. This CDR3 is CSVGGGPNTEAFF. The CDR3 DNA is TGCAGTGTAGGGGGAGGGCCAAACACTGAAGCTTTCTTT.

In this sample, this clone turned up a few times. The V gene is TRBV5-4, the J gene TRBJ2-1; the D gene is possibly TRBD2 (5 bases). This CDR3 is 14 amino acids long. V lost 4 bases, J lost 8 bases, and 16 bases lay in between. Looked up from germline, CDR1 is SGHNT and CDR2 is YYREEE (reference sequence). CDR3 region: CASSGWGPGDEQFF. The CDR3 region has the DNA TGTGCCAGCAGCGGATGGGGTCCCGGGGATGAGCAGTTCTTC.

The chain has TRBV7-2 and TRBJ1-1; 7 nucleotides agree with TRBD1. The V gene's germline CDR1 is SGHTA and CDR2 FQGNSA. The CDR3 length is 15 residues. The V segment lost 0 bases and the J segment 3 bases; nucleotides outside the gene matches: 4. CDR3 sequence: CASSLAGGGHTEAFF. DNA for the CDR3: TGTGCCAGCAGCTTAGCAGGGGGCGGGCACACTGAAGCTTTCTTT.

The chain uses TRBV7-9 and TRBJ2-7, with 7 bases identical to TRBD2. Germline V CDR1 and CDR2: SEHNR, FQNEAQ (reference sequence). V lost 1 base to trimming and J lost 3 bases; unmatched junction nucleotides: 3. CDR3 length equals 14 residues. CDR3 DNA sequence: TGTGCCAGCAGCTTAGATTCGGGAGGCTACGAGCAGTACTTC. Encoded protein: CASSLDSGGYEQYF.

CDR3 DNA sequence: TGTGCCACGGGTTGGGGGGACTATGGCTACACCTTC. It codes for CATGWGDYGYTF. The V call is TRBV28, the J call TRBJ1-2, with D possibly being TRBD1 (5 bases). V was clipped by 10 bases and J by 3 bases, with 12 bases between them. The V gene's germline CDR1 is MDHEN and CDR2 SYDVKM. The CDR3 length is 12 residues.

The chain carries TRBV6-1 and TRBJ2-7, with D perhaps matching TRBD2 (5 bases). V lost 0 bases and J 7 bases, leaving 10 bases between the germline ends. Per germline, CDR1 MNHNS and CDR2 SASEGT. The CDR3 totals 13 residues. In nucleotides, the CDR3 is TGTGCCAGCAGTGAAGCGCTGAGGGCTGAGCAGTACTTC. It yields the protein CASSEALRAEQYF.